The clone carrying this TCR beta chain appeared many times. Its antigen is as yet unknown. This sample is part of a study of T cells in Graves' hyperthyroidism and ophthalmopathy. The study, taken as a whole, reports: A model built on 13 V-J features separated ophthalmopathy from stable hyperthyroidism.

Ophthalmopathy patients showed a Clinical Activity Score of at least 3, NOSPECS grade of at least 4 and duration under 3 months. Extraction of PBMCs used 7.5 to 10 ml of fresh peripheral blood. Researchers took RNA transcripts and amplified the TCR beta CDR3 regions from them. First-round RT-PCR of the TCR CDR3 relied on the HTBI primer set. TCRdb called the multiplex PCR reads again in MiXCR, with one record for every CDR3 protein. The repertoire holds 530,000 or so distinct CDR3 sequences, with around 22% as singletons. Sequencing was carried out using blood. The clonotype was recovered from a woman in her thirties with Graves' ophthalmopathy.

CDR3 protein: CASNGGAVQETQYF. CDR3 coding DNA: TGTGCCAGCAACGGGGGGGCCGTCCAAGAGACCCAGTACTTC. The rearrangement uses TRBV7-2 and TRBJ2-5; 8 bases agree with TRBD2. The V segment lost 7 bases and the J segment 1 base; nucleotides outside the gene matches: 5. Germline lookup yields CDR1 SGHTA and CDR2 FQGNSA. The CDR3 consists of 14 residues.